The following is a TCR beta chain sequence with its context. Its matching antigen is unknown. TCRdb itself ran the 5' RACE reads through MiXCR, one entry per CDR3 protein. The sample contains about 350,000 distinct CDR3 sequences, approximately 4% of which appear only once. The data were taken from a study of T cells after yellow fever vaccination. Study-level findings and limits: From the bulk population, abundant clonotypes could contaminate and appear within FACS-sorted repertoires. Relatively few clonotypes were ones that appeared in both CD4 and CD8 compartments. Secondary responses were weaker yet peaked faster, day 5 versus 15. Most clones from primary vaccination were detected again post-booster (roughly 96% CD4, 88% CD8).

The receptor was isolated from a man aged 18 to 30 who received the YFV17D yellow fever vaccine. The sample here was PBMCs, taken 5 days after the yellow fever booster vaccination.

CDR3 sequence: CASTIGAQPQHF. The CDR3 bases are TGTGCCAGCACTATCGGGGCTCAGCCCCAGCATTTT. The chain couples TRBV6-2 or TRBV6-3 to TRBJ1-5; maybe TRBD1 (5 bases). CDR3 length: 12 amino acids. The V end lost 7 bases, the J end lost 6 bases, and 10 bases lay between the germline ends. CDR1 and CDR2 from the germline V gene are MNHEY and SVGEGT.